This TCR beta chain was documented in a study of T-cell memory formation after mild COVID-19 (dated by TCRdb to about 2021). Describing the broader study: Most TCR sequence clusters were specific to one of the two donors. T-cell clones expanding and contracting after mild COVID-19 in two donors were tracked by longitudinal TCRalpha and TCRbeta repertoire sequencing. The cohort comprised two young, previously healthy adult volunteers, one female and one male.

Sequenced on an Illumina NovaSeq 6000. cDNA libraries for TCRalpha and TCRbeta were prepared by 5'RACE using constant-segment primers, with sample barcodes and unique molecular identifiers added. Trizol reagent was used to extract RNA from every sample. Library amplification was performed in two PCR steps, and a second sample barcode and Illumina TruSeq adapters were introduced in the second step. Libraries were sequenced on an Illumina NovaSeq with 2 x 150 bp paired-end reads. On the study's bioinformatics: Reads were demultiplexed and collapsed into UMI-guided consensus sequences with migec v1.2.7. Using mixcr v2.1.11, the UMI consensuses were aligned to TRA and TRB V and J templates and assembled into clonotypes. Expanded or contracted clonotypes were those called significant by both edgeR and NoisET, with noise models trained on biological replicates. edgeR calls used a false discovery rate-adjusted p below 0.01 and a log2 fold-change threshold of 1. As an exploratory analysis of dynamics, max-normalized trajectories of the 1000 most abundant clonotypes were examined with PCA combined with hierarchical clustering. Each responding clone was given a CD4 or CD8 phenotype based on the CD4+ and CD8+ repertoires, which had been sequenced separately. TCRdb redid the processing of the public reads, applying fastp at Q25 and MiXCR, and retained in-frame beta chains. Entries are consolidated by CDR3 protein sequence, retaining the most common genes and DNA. The V and J calls here are based on TCRdb, not the publication. Within this sample are approximately 150,000 distinct CDR3 sequences, with about a fifth of them counted one time only. The ten largest make up around 2.4% of the sample.

Ficoll-Paque density gradient centrifugation was the method used to isolate PBMCs. What the research found in general, with its limitations: The detection of some responding clones in pre-infection memory suggests that pre-existing cross-reactive memory T cells joined the SARS-CoV-2 response. The study covered only a couple of mild cases, and larger cohorts including severe cases with pre-infection samples were considered necessary. SARS-CoV-2 specificity of the second-wave clones peaking on day 37 was not confirmed. Contracting CD4+ clones turned up mainly in the CM and EM memory subsets, whereas EMRA was where CD8+ clones were enriched. From day 15 to 85, contracting clones showed balanced CD4/CD8 phenotypes, whereas a second wave of clones that expanded from day 15 to 37 leaned towards CD4+.

In its sample, this clonotype was seen a few times. The specificity of this receptor is unknown. Base qualities were left out, and no much larger clone turns up one base away. Sequenced sample: PBMCs or a T cell subset sorted from them (not recorded which). The TCR comes from an adult woman who had mild COVID-19 (a few samples of this study predate the infection). The sample titles of this study are shuffled in the database, so cell type and time point are left out; the donor was told from shared clones.

The CDR3 reads CASSSRRDAYTDTQYF. Read as DNA, the sequence is TGTGCCAGCAGCTCACGTCGGGACGCATACACAGATACGCAGTATTTT. The chain couples TRBV7-2 to TRBJ2-3; the D element might be TRBD1 or TRBD2, as each aligns at 5 bases. From the cysteine through the phenylalanine, the CDR3 covers 16 amino acids. Of all the DNA, just the CDR3 is kept, 48 bases in frame from base 1. Trimming at the junction amounts to 4 bases on V and 2 bases on J, and the germline ends lie 16 bases apart. Per the germline V gene, SGHTA is the CDR1 and FQGNSA is the CDR2. Where the CDR3 stops, the reference TRBV7-2 and TRBJ2-3 genes take over; the full variable domain is GAGVSQSPSNKVTEKGKDVELRCDPISGHTALYWYRQSLGQGLEFLIYFQGNSAPDKSGLPSDRFSAERTGGSVSTLTIQRTQQEDSAVYLCASSSRRDAYTDTQYFGPGTRLTVL.